The 21 T cell receptor beta chains below all came from one sample that was sequenced in a study of OX40 agonist ivuxolimab in advanced cancers. The table came from immunoSEQ multiplex PCR; TCRdb's copy has only in-frame clones and leaves some out. The sample has 77,000 or so clones, roughly 85% seen once. Sequenced material: CD4+ or CD8+ T cells sorted from blood, taken in a trial of the OX40 agonist ivuxolimab. The receptors here all came from an adult with an advanced solid tumor such as melanoma, head and neck, liver or kidney cancer.

The chain uses TRBV18 and TRBJ2-7, with D unclear. Germline V lookup: CDR1 KGHSH, CDR2 LQKENI. Trimming left V 2 bases short and J 4 bases short, with 6 bases between. The CDR3 extends over 12 amino acids. CDR3 DNA: TGTGCCAGCTCACCATTGGGGTACGAGCAGTACTTC. Translating it yields CASSPLGYEQYF.

V usage is TRBV4-2 and J usage is TRBJ1-1; D gene uncertain. Germline lookup yields CDR1 LGHNA and CDR2 YNFKEQ. This CDR3 has 13 amino acids. V lost 4 bases and J lost 7, with 13 bases in between. The CDR3 DNA is TGTGCCAGCAGCCCCTCTACGGGGAGTGAAGCTTTCTTT. Protein: CASSPSTGSEAFF.

The chain is built from TRBV4-3 and TRBJ1-5; no clear D. Looked up from germline, CDR1 is LGHNA and CDR2 is YSLEER. Trimming pared 1 base from V and 6 bases from J, leaving 7 bases between. The CDR3 length is 13 residues. CDR3 loop: CASSQVVGQPQHF. In DNA, the CDR3 is TGCGCCAGCAGCCAAGTGGTGGGTCAGCCCCAGCATTTT.

This rearrangement joins TRBV2 to TRBJ2-3, with no clear D. This CDR3 spans 10 amino acids. Trimming removed 6 bases at V and 4 bases at J, with 2 bases between. Germline assignment: CDR1 SNHLY and CDR2 FYNNEI. The DNA of the CDR3 is TGTGCCAGCAGAGCAGATACGCAGTATTTT. Protein sequence: CASRADTQYF.

In nucleotides, the CDR3 is TGTGCCTGGAGTGGGGGGCGGTGGGACACTGAAGCTTTCTTT. Protein product: CAWSGGRWDTEAFF. V is TRBV30 and J is TRBJ1-1, with D maybe TRBD1 (6 bases). Trimming stripped 1 base from V and 3 bases from J, with 12 bases between. The CDR3 is made up of 14 amino acids. Germline CDR1 and CDR2: GTSNPN and SVGIG (reference sequence).

The rearrangement joins TRBV7-3 to TRBJ2-1, with D maybe TRBD2 (5 bases). Trimming left V 5 bases short and J 10 bases short, with 15 bases between. The CDR3 extends over 13 amino acids. Germline lookup yields CDR1 SGHTA and CDR2 FQGTGA. Here the CDR3 DNA reads TGTGCCAGCAGCCCCCCGTCCCGCGGGGAGCAGTTCTTC. Translated: CASSPPSRGEQFF.

The gene calls are TRBV5-1 and TRBJ2-1; no clear D. The V gene lost 9 bases and the J gene lost 5 bases, with 15 bases spanning the gap. The germline gives CDR1 SGHRS, CDR2 YFSETQ. This CDR3 is built from 13 residues. The CDR3 protein is CATQEQPHNEQFF. CDR3 nucleotide sequence: TGCGCCACCCAGGAACAGCCCCACAATGAGCAGTTCTTC.

The CDR3 DNA sequence: TGTGCCAGCAGCCCACAGGCCTCCTACGAGCAGTACTTC. Protein: CASSPQASYEQYF. The chain combines TRBV6-6 with TRBJ2-7; D possibly corresponds to TRBD1 (5 bases). Germline lookup yields CDR1 MNHNY and CDR2 SVGAGI (reference sequence). The CDR3 consists of 13 residues. Trimming left V 6 bases short and J 0 bases short, with 9 bases between.

This chain's CDR3 is CAISRGTNEKLFF. The CDR3 DNA reads as TGTGCCATCAGTAGGGGAACTAATGAAAAACTGTTTTTT. The chain couples TRBV10-3 to TRBJ1-4; TRBD1 might be the D (5 bases). Trimming stripped 5 bases from V and 1 base from J, with 5 bases between. The CDR3 runs 13 residues. Germline V gene sequence: CDR1 ENHRY, CDR2 SYGVKD.

The chain couples TRBV7-3 to TRBJ2-7; possibly TRBD1 for D (5 bases). V lost 0 bases and J 10 bases, leaving 19 bases between the germline ends. This CDR3 is built from 15 residues. Germline V gene lookup returns CDR1 SGHTA and CDR2 FQGTGA. CDR3 sequence: CASSLTTRGQSGQYF. CDR3 DNA: TGTGCCAGCAGCTTAACCACAAGGGGCCAGTCCGGCCAGTACTTC.

This rearrangement joins TRBV5-1 to TRBJ2-7; tentatively, D is TRBD2 (6 bases). The CDR3 extends over 16 amino acids. Germline-derived CDR1 and CDR2 are SGHRS and YFSETQ. V was shortened by 7 bases and J by 2 bases, with 22 bases between the two germline ends. The CDR3 reads CASSGWAGTLPYEQYF. The DNA for the CDR3 is TGCGCCAGCTCGGGGTGGGCGGGAACCCTTCCCTACGAGCAGTACTTC.

The chain couples TRBV28 to TRBJ1-2; D not resolved. The germline V gene encodes CDR1 MDHEN and CDR2 SYDVKM. This CDR3 is 13 amino acids long. Between the trimmed V and J ends, which lost 3 bases and 2 bases, there was a span of 7 bases. The CDR3, as DNA: TGTGCCAGCAGTTTGGACGGGAACTATGGCTACACCTTC. Translating it yields CASSLDGNYGYTF.

The V and J genes are TRBV5-8 and TRBJ1-1; D perhaps matches TRBD1 (6 bases). The germline V and J ends were trimmed by 1 base and 1 base, with 17 bases remaining between them. Per the germline V gene, CDR1 is SGHTS and CDR2 is YDEGEE. CDR3 length equals 17 residues. CDR3: CASSLMVGQPRNTEAFF. DNA for the CDR3: TGTGCCAGCAGCTTGATGGTAGGACAGCCCCGGAACACTGAAGCTTTCTTT.

The J gene is TRBJ2-2, the V gene TRBV7-6; no clear D. Looked up from germline, CDR1 is SGHVS and CDR2 is FNYEAQ. V lost 3 bases to trimming and J lost 8 bases, with 4 bases between them. The CDR3 runs to 11 residues. CDR3 sequence (DNA): TGTGCCAGCAGCTTGTGGGGGGAGCTGTTTTTT. This encodes CASSLWGELFF.

J is TRBJ2-7 and V is TRBV6-5; 7 nucleotides agree with TRBD2. The CDR3 covers 15 residues. CDR1 and CDR2 (germline): MNHEY, SVGAGI. V gave up 7 bases and J gave up 1 base; unmatched junction bases: 10. Here the CDR3 reads CASNLQGGVSYEQYF. The CDR3, as DNA: TGTGCCAGCAATCTCCAGGGAGGGGTGTCCTACGAGCAGTACTTC.

This clone was counted once. The gene calls are TRBV5-1 and TRBJ2-3, with TRBD2 matching 12 bases. The CDR3 has 16 residues. Germline-derived CDR1 and CDR2 are SGHRS and YFSETQ. The V gene end was trimmed by 1 base and the J gene end by 5 bases; junction bases not matched to a gene: 5. CDR3 in DNA: TGCGCCAGCAGCTTGCCTAGCGGGAGGGCCCAAGATACGCAGTATTTT. Protein product: CASSLPSGRAQDTQYF.

This chain joins TRBV27 and TRBJ2-1; D might be TRBD1 or TRBD2, each matching 5 bases. Germline CDR1 and CDR2: MNHEY and SMNVEV (reference sequence). The CDR3 has 14 amino acids. Trimming took off 3 bases at V and 9 bases at J, with 15 bases between the two ends. The CDR3: CASSLVLGTTEQFF. The CDR3 DNA is TGTGCCAGCAGTTTGGTTCTGGGGACGACTGAGCAGTTCTTC.

This sequence joins TRBV6-5 and TRBJ2-7; 11 positions match TRBD2. The CDR3 consists of 14 residues. V lost 6 bases to trimming and J lost 3 bases; unmatched junction nucleotides: 4. Germline V gene lookup returns CDR1 MNHEY and CDR2 SVGAGI. CDR3 nucleotides: TGTGCCAGCAGCCCCGGGACTAGCGGCTACGAGCAGTACTTC. This gives the protein CASSPGTSGYEQYF.

The chain combines TRBV6-5 with TRBJ2-7; D ambiguous. Deletions cut 5 bases from V and 9 bases from J, with 17 bases between. The CDR3 runs 13 residues. Germline lookup yields CDR1 MNHEY and CDR2 SVGAGI. As DNA, the CDR3 is TGTGCCAGCAGTGACACGAGCGTCCTCCGGCAGTACTTC. Residues: CASSDTSVLRQYF.

This clone occurred a few times. J is TRBJ1-2 and V is TRBV6-1; D remains ambiguous. CDR1 is MNHNS and CDR2 is SASEGT in the germline V gene. There are 15 residues in the CDR3. Trimming took 2 bases from V and 0 from J, leaving 10 bases between them. In DNA form, the CDR3 reads TGTGCCAGCAGTGAAATGCCAGCTTCTAACTATGGCTACACCTTC. It translates to CASSEMPASNYGYTF.

This chain connects TRBV7-3 to TRBJ1-2; TRBD1 is a possible D gene (5 bases). V was trimmed by 2 bases and J by 5 bases, leaving 9 bases between them. CDR1 and CDR2 from the germline V gene are SGHTA and FQGTGA. This CDR3 has 13 amino acids. The chain's CDR3 is CASSLGGGYGYTF. The CDR3 DNA follows: TGTGCCAGCAGCTTAGGTGGGGGTTATGGCTACACCTTC.